The sequence of this T cell receptor (beta chain) was determined in a study of vaccination effects on CD4 cells after COVID-19. Per germline, CDR1 SSHAT and CDR2 FNYEAQ (reference sequence). Trimming cost V 0 bases and J 6 bases, with 14 bases left between them. This CDR3 is 16 amino acids long. Antigen-specific CD4+ T cells were expanded with viral peptide pools in the ViraFEST assay before sequencing. Once cultured for 10 days, the cells underwent separation to obtain CD4+ T cells. Every participant took two doses of the BNT162b2 or mRNA-1273 vaccine. TCRdb's table, derived via immunoSEQ multiplex PCR, lists solely in-frame clones and lacks some. Of 25,000 to 30,000 clones listed, about 70% were seen once; the top ten hold around 9.6%. To note about this clone: Its target is unknown.

Sequencing was performed on CD4+ T cells from PBMCs cultured with HCoV-NL63 spike peptides, taken after COVID-19 vaccination. This chain links TRBV7-7 with TRBJ2-2; D gene ambiguous. The TCR was taken from a human donor who received a COVID-19 vaccine. The CDR3 protein is CASSLAWGYDAGELFF. The CDR3 DNA sequence: TGTGCCAGCAGCTTAGCCTGGGGTTACGATGCCGGGGAGCTGTTTTTT. Complete variable domain (other parts from reference TRBV7-7 and TRBJ2-2): GAGVSQSPRYKVTKRGQDVTLRCDPISSHATLYWYQQALGQGPEFLTYFNYEAQPDKSGLPSDRFSAERPEGSISTLTIQRTEQRDSAMYRCASSLAWGYDAGELFFGEGSRLTVL.